Given below is one T cell receptor (beta chain) in context. Its cognate antigen has yet to be identified. No clone much larger than this one lies a single base away; base qualities are absent. This sample was taken from a study of cytomegalovirus exposure and HLA in healthy donors (dated by TCRdb to about 2017). A note on the overall study: A later analysis indicated that the roughly 130 validation repertoires were generated on the platform also employed for the 666 repertoires of the first cohort. To predict cytomegalovirus infection status, the study brought together high-throughput TCR immunosequencing, statistical association of individual TCRs with disease status, and machine learning. Along with the approximately 700-subject first cohort, a separate validation cohort of around 120 different subjects was used. The study was designed to test whether signatures of past pathogen exposure could be identified by cataloging public T cell receptors.

For CDR1 and CDR2, the germline V gene (reference sequence) lists SEHNR and FQNEAQ. The CDR3 holds 14 amino acids from the cysteine to the phenylalanine. The retained sequence is limited to the CDR3, 42 bases, with the frame set at the first base. At the junction V is shortened by 6 bases and J by 2 bases, with 13 bases in between. The donors belonged to the validation cohort of about 120 subjects, which was separate from the 666-subject first cohort. On the study overall, not on this receptor specifically: The study gave a list of 150 to 200 TCR beta chains associated with cytomegalovirus. The validation cohort had no HLA typing available for a later analysis, so co-occurrence within that cohort was assessed over all 120 or so repertoires. The authors suggested that the approach could potentially be extended to other disease states and immunological phenotypes. While some public TCRs were present in many individuals, most TCR sequences turned up only very rarely across donors. The classifier was reported to diagnose cytomegalovirus status with high specificity and sensitivity in both the original cohort and the validation cohort. Subsequent analysis determined that TCRs grouped into clusters in the first cohort also showed a tendency toward co-occurrence across the 120 or so validation repertoires, and 85% to 95% of cluster scores exceeded 0. In vitro tests confirmed that a few of the cytomegalovirus-associated TCR beta chains recognize cytomegalovirus antigens.

Receptor amplification or capture employed the immunoSEQ multiplex PCR assay. The original pipeline was this. To diagnose cytomegalovirus status from the catalog of TCR beta chain sequences, a statistical classification framework was built. Not all clones reach the TCRdb copy of this immuneACCESS table, which keeps in-frame sequences only. Checked studies attribute under half of the gap to unresolved V genes and leave the rest unexplained. The D gene and trimming were derived from the DNA, and the V and J assignments and clone size from that table. The table for this sample lists around 240,000 clones; around 87% of them were counted only once. The top ten hold 0.37% of the sample.

The receptor comes from a woman aged 18-29 years in good health and CMV-seronegative. The chain links TRBV7-9 with TRBJ1-1; the D gene is perhaps TRBD1, from 5 matching bases. The sample was PBMCs. The CDR3 loop reads CASSNQGVNTEAFF. At the DNA level, the sequence is TGTGCCAGCAGTAACCAGGGTGTAAACACTGAAGCTTTCTTT.